This is a list of T cell receptor beta chains from one sample in a study of shared clonotypes between healthy human individuals. Clones were read by immunoSEQ multiplex PCR, and TCRdb kept only the in-frame ones, dropping some. In the table there are approximately 720,000 clones, approximately 79% of which are singletons. Sequencing was performed on memory CD4+ T cells sorted from blood. The receptors here all came from a woman in her twenties or thirties in good health. Each CDR3 is given with its conserved first and last residue. The D gene is left open where the match is weak. The listing skips clone size in some rows; elsewhere it reads once, few, many or a size class.

DNA: TGTGCCAGCAGTGAATTGAGGGGCAGGCCCCAGCATTTT
CDR3: CASSELRGRPQHF
D: NA
size: few
J: TRBJ1-5
V: TRBV2

DNA: TGTGCCAGCAGCTTACAACAGGGTCCTGAAGCTTTCTTT
CDR3: CASSLQQGPEAFF
D: NA
size: few
J: TRBJ1-1
V: TRBV7-8

DNA: TGTGCCAGTAGTTCCACTAGCGGGGTCTCCTACAATGAGCAGTTCTTC
CDR3: CASSSTSGVSYNEQFF
D: TRBD2
size: many
J: TRBJ2-1
V: TRBV19

DNA: TGTGCCAGCAGCTTAGGGAACAACTACGAGCAGTACTTC
CDR3: CASSLGNNYEQYF
D: NA
size: NA
J: TRBJ2-7
V: TRBV7-9

DNA: TGTGCCAGCAGCTCCTTTAACACCGGGGAGCTGTTTTTT
CDR3: CASSSFNTGELFF
D: NA
size: NA
J: TRBJ2-2
V: TRBV11-3

DNA: TGTGCCAGCTCACCGCGCCGGGACACTCACTCCTCTGGAAACACCATATATTTT
CDR3: CASSPRRDTHSSGNTIYF
D: NA
size: NA
J: TRBJ1-3
V: TRBV18

DNA: TGTGCCAGCTCACCAGTTCTCAGCGGGAGCGGTCAAGAGACCCAGTACTTC
CDR3: CASSPVLSGSGQETQYF
D: TRBD2
size: once
J: TRBJ2-5
V: TRBV18

DNA: TGTGCCAGCGCTCTCGAGACTGGTGGCTACACCTTC
CDR3: CASALETGGYTF
D: NA
size: many
J: TRBJ1-2
V: TRBV11-2

DNA: TGTGCCAGCAGTGCCCTTAACTATGGCTACACCTTC
CDR3: CASSALNYGYTF
D: NA
size: NA
J: TRBJ1-2
V: TRBV6-1

DNA: TGTGCCACGCGACAGGACCCAGATACGCAGTATTTT
CDR3: CATRQDPDTQYF
D: NA
size: NA
J: TRBJ2-3
V: TRBV6-1

DNA: TGTGCCAGCAGTTTTCAGTCCTCGGGGGGCTACAATGAGCAGTTCTTC
CDR3: CASSFQSSGGYNEQFF
D: TRBD2
size: NA
J: TRBJ2-1
V: TRBV28